This T cell receptor (beta chain) was found in a study of blood T cell repertoires in COVID-19. Study-level information: Sites across the United States, Italy and Spain contributed samples from acute and convalescent COVID-19. Nucleic acid was either cDNA or gDNA, and it came from T cells, B-cell-depleted T cells, or PBMCs.

V lost 7 bases, J lost 6 bases, and 18 bases lay in between. Germline-derived CDR1 and CDR2 are MNHNY and SVGAGI (reference sequence). This CDR3 is built from 14 residues. Authors' methods: Estimates of nucleated cell counts were drawn from the amplification of reference gene primers. Libraries were prepared by immunoSEQ multiplex PCR; TCRdb keeps only in-frame clonotypes and omits some of them. That table is the source of V, J and clone size, and D and trimming were worked out from the DNA. The sample has some 130,000 clones; roughly 90% are singletons. What was sequenced was peripheral blood. This chain links TRBV6-6 with TRBJ1-1; D is undetermined. The TCR comes from a man aged 70-80 years with active COVID-19. The CDR3 is CASKRNNRNAEAFF. The CDR3 DNA follows: TGTGCCAGCAAACGGAACAACAGAAACGCTGAAGCTTTCTTT.